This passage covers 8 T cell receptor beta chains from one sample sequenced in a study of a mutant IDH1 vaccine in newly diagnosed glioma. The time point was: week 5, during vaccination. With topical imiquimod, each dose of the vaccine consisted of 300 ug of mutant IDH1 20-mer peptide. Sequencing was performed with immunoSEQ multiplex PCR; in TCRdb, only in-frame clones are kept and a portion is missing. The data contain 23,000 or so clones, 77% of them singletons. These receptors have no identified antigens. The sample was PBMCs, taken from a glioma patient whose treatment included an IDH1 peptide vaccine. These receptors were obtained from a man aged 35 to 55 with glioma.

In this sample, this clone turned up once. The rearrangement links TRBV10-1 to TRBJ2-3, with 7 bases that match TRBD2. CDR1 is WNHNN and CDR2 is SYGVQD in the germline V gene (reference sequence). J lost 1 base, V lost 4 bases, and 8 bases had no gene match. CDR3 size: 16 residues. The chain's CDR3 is CASSAPTSVGTDTQYF. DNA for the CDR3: TGCGCCAGCAGTGCCCCAACTAGCGTGGGCACAGATACGCAGTATTTT.

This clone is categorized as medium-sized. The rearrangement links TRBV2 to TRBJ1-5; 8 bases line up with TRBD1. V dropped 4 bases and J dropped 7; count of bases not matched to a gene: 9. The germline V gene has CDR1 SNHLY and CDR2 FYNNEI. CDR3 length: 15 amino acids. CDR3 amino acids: CASSATGAPSQPQHF. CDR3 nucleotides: TGTGCCAGCAGTGCGACAGGGGCCCCATCACAGCCCCAGCATTTT.

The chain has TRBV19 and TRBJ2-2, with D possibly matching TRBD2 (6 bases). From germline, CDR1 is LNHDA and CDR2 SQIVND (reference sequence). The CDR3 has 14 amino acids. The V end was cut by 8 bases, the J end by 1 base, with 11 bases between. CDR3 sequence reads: CASRTSKNTGELFF. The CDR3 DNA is TGTGCCAGTCGTACTAGCAAGAACACCGGGGAGCTGTTTTTT.

The CDR3 loop reads CASSGAGATSGSSYEQYV. CDR3 coding DNA: TGTGCCAGCAGTGGCGCAGGCGCGACTAGCGGGAGCTCCTACGAGCAGTACGTC. The gene calls are TRBV6-1 and TRBJ2-7; 12 nucleotides agree with TRBD2. Per germline, CDR1 MNHNS and CDR2 SASEGT. The CDR3 contains 18 residues. J was trimmed by 0 bases and V by 4 bases; bases with no gene match: 10.

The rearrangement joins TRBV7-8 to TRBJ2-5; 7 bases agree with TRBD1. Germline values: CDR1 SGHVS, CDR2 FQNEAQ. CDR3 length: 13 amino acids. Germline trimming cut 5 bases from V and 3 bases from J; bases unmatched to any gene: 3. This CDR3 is CASSAGTEETQYF. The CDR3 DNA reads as TGTGCCAGCAGCGCCGGGACAGAAGAGACCCAGTACTTC.

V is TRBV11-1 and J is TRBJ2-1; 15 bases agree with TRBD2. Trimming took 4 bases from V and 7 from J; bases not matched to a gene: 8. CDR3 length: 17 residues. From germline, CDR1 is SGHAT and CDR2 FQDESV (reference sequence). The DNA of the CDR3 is TGTGCCAGCAGCTCAATATGGACTAGCGGGAGGGGTAATGAGCAGTTCTTC. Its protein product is CASSSIWTSGRGNEQFF.

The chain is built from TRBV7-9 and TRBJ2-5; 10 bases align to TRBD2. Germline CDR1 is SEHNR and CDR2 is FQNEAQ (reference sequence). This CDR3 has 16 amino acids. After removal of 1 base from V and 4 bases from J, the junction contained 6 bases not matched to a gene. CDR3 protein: CASSLVPSGRAETQYF. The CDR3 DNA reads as TGTGCCAGCAGCTTAGTCCCCAGCGGGAGGGCAGAGACCCAGTACTTC.

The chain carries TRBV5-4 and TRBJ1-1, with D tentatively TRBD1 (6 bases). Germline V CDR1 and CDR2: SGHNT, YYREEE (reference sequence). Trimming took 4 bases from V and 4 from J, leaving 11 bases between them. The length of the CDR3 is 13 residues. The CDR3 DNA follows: TGTGCCAGCAGCCGGGACAAGCTCACTGAAGCTTTCTTT. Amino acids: CASSRDKLTEAFF.